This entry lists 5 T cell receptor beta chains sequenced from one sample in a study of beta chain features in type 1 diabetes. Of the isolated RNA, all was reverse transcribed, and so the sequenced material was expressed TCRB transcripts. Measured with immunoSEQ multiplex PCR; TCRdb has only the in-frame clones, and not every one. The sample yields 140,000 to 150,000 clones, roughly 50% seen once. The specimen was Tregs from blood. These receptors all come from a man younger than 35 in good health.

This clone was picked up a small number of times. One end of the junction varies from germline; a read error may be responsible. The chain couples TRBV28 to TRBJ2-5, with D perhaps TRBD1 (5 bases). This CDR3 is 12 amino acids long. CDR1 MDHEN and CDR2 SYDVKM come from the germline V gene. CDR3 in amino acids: CASSPGPYRVDF. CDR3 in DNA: TGTGCCAGCAGCCCAGGGCCTTATAGGGTGGACTTC. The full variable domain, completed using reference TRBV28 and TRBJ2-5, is DVKVTQSSRYLVKRTGEKVFLECVQDMDHENMFWYRQDPGLGLRLIYFSYDVKMKEKGDIPEGYSVSREKKERFSLILESASTNQTSMYLCASSPGPYRVDFGPGTRLLVL.

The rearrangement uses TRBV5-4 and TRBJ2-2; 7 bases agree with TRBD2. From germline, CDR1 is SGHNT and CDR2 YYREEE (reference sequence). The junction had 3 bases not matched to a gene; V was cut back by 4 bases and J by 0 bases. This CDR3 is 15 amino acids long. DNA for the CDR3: TGTGCCAGCAGCCGCGGGGGAACGAACACCGGGGAGCTGTTTTTT. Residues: CASSRGGTNTGELFF.

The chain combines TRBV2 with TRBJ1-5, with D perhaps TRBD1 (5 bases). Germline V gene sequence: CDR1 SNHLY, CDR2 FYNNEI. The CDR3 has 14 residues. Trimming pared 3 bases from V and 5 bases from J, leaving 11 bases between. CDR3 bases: TGTGCCAGCAGTGACAGGGATCAGGATCAGCCCCAGCATTTT. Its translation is CASSDRDQDQPQHF.

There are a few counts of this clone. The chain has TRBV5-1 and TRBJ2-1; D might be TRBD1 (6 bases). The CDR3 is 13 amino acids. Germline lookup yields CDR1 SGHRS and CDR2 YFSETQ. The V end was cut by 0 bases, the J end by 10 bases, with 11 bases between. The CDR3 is CASSLGLGQEQFF. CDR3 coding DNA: TGCGCCAGCAGCTTGGGGCTTGGACAGGAGCAGTTCTTC.

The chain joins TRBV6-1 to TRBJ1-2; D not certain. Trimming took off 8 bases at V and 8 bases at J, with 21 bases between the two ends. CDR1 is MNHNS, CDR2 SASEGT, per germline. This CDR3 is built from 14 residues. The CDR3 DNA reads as TGTGCCAGCTCCAGAGGGAACAACCCCGGGGGCTACACCTTC. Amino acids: CASSRGNNPGGYTF.